These 15 T cell receptor beta chains originate from one sample sequenced in a study of cytomegalovirus exposure and HLA in healthy donors. Vbeta (60) and Jbeta (13) primers were used in the PCR. Assay used: immunoSEQ multiplex PCR; TCRdb lists only in-frame clones, some missing. The table has some 200,000 clones, around 83% seen once. Sequencing was carried out using PBMCs. The receptors originated from a girl under 18 in good health and CMV-seronegative.

J is TRBJ2-2 and V is TRBV4-1; 7 bases line up with TRBD1. The CDR3 is 17 amino acids. Looked up from germline, CDR1 is MGHRA and CDR2 is YSYEKL. Trimming removed 0 bases from V and 4 bases from J; junction bases left unmatched: 8. CDR3 in amino acids: CASSQEGRGSFTGELFF. Written as DNA, the CDR3 is TGCGCCAGCAGCCAAGAAGGCAGGGGGAGTTTCACCGGGGAGCTGTTTTTT.

This clone appeared once. V is TRBV28 and J is TRBJ1-5; D ambiguous. The CDR3 runs to 13 residues. Germline V CDR1 and CDR2: MDHEN, SYDVKM. Trimming pared 6 bases from V and 3 bases from J, leaving 9 bases between. CDR3 in amino acids: CASRSRFNQPQHF. The CDR3 DNA reads TGTGCCAGCAGATCCAGGTTCAATCAGCCCCAGCATTTT.

The gene calls are TRBV5-6 and TRBJ2-7; 10 nucleotides match TRBD1. This CDR3 is 15 amino acids long. Germline-derived CDR1 and CDR2 are SGHDT and YYEEEE. V shed 3 bases, J shed 6 bases, and the junction held 9 bases outside the gene matches. The CDR3 loop is CASSSKPGQGIEQYF. The CDR3 coding sequence is TGTGCCAGCAGCTCCAAACCGGGACAGGGGATCGAGCAGTACTTC.

This clone was recorded only once. The chain recombines TRBV30 with TRBJ2-1; 8 bases are shared with TRBD2. V trimming: 4 bases; J trimming: 8 bases; junction bases outside the gene matches: 10. Germline V CDR1 and CDR2: GTSNPN, SVGIG (reference sequence). This CDR3 is 14 amino acids long. The CDR3 reads CAWTTGLAQDEQFF. In DNA form, the CDR3 reads TGTGCCTGGACGACCGGACTAGCCCAGGATGAGCAGTTCTTC.

This rearrangement joins TRBV6-5 to TRBJ2-5; TRBD2 agrees at 14 bases. CDR1 MNHEY and CDR2 SVGAGI come from the germline V gene. The CDR3 has 16 residues. V was pared by 0 bases and J by 4 bases, with 1 base of the junction left unmatched. This CDR3 is CASSYSGTSGRETQYF. The CDR3 bases are TGTGCCAGCAGTTACTCTGGGACTAGCGGGAGAGAGACCCAGTACTTC.

The rearrangement uses TRBV7-9 and TRBJ2-7; TRBD1 aligns across 8 bases. This CDR3 spans 17 amino acids. Unmatched junction bases numbered 15, after V lost 5 bases and J lost 3 bases. Germline loops: CDR1 SEHNR, CDR2 FQNEAQ (reference sequence). The CDR3 loop reads CASSRNLRDRRNYEQYF. In DNA form, the CDR3 reads TGTGCCAGCAGCCGCAACCTCCGGGACAGGAGAAACTACGAGCAGTACTTC.

V usage is TRBV2 and J usage is TRBJ1-3; D is undetermined. Trimming cost V 7 bases and J 6 bases, with 13 bases left between them. The CDR3 consists of 13 residues. The germline gives CDR1 SNHLY, CDR2 FYNNEI. CDR3 amino acids: CASIGSRENTIYF. CDR3 DNA: TGTGCCAGCATAGGGTCACGGGAAAACACCATATATTTT.

The chain employs TRBV27 and TRBJ2-4, with D possibly matching TRBD2 (5 bases). V shed 1 base and J shed 8 bases, with 15 bases lying between them. CDR3 size: 15 residues. CDR1 MNHEY and CDR2 SMNVEV come from the germline V gene (reference sequence). CDR3 sequence reads: CASSLLGGPIDIQYF. The CDR3 coding sequence is TGTGCCAGCAGTTTATTGGGCGGGCCCATCGACATTCAGTACTTC.

The CDR3 is CASRRTGGSTNTEAFF. In DNA form, the CDR3 reads TGTGCCAGCAGGCGGACAGGAGGATCAACGAACACTGAAGCTTTCTTT. V is TRBV7-2 and J is TRBJ1-1; 7 bases agree with TRBD1. This CDR3 comprises 16 residues. The trim removed 6 bases at V and 1 base at J, leaving 11 bases unmatched. Germline CDR1 is SGHTA and CDR2 is FQGNSA.

This clone was counted only a few times. This chain joins TRBV19 and TRBJ1-5; TRBD1 agrees at 9 bases. The junction had 9 bases not matched to a gene; V was cut back by 4 bases and J by 5 bases. The germline gives CDR1 LNHDA, CDR2 SQIVND (reference sequence). The CDR3 contains 16 residues. The CDR3 reads CASSRSGTGLDQPQHF. In nucleotides, the CDR3 is TGTGCCAGTAGTAGGAGCGGGACAGGGCTTGATCAGCCCCAGCATTTT. Supplemented by reference TRBV19 and TRBJ1-5, the full variable domain reads DGGITQSPKYLFRKEGQNVTLSCEQNLNHDAMYWYRQDPGQGLRLIYYSQIVNDFQKGDIAEGYSVSREKKESFPLTVTSAQKNPTAFYLCASSRSGTGLDQPQHFGDGTRLSIL.

The V and J genes are TRBV30 and TRBJ1-4; the match to TRBD1 covers 9 bases. CDR1 and CDR2 (germline): GTSNPN, SVGIG (reference sequence). The CDR3 runs to 15 residues. V was clipped by 1 base and J by 7 bases; unmatched bases: 7. CDR3 loop: CAWSDTGTGREKLFF. CDR3 nucleotide sequence: TGTGCCTGGAGTGATACCGGGACAGGGCGTGAAAAACTGTTTTTT.

The rearrangement joins TRBV11-2 to TRBJ1-4; TRBD1 matches at 8 bases. Germline V gene lookup returns CDR1 SGHAT and CDR2 FQNNGV. This CDR3 has 14 amino acids. The ends lost 6 bases at V and 8 bases at J; junction bases unmatched: 8. The CDR3, as DNA: TGTGCCAGCAGATCGGACAGGGCGGGGGAAAAACTGTTTTTT. Encoded protein: CASRSDRAGEKLFF.

This chain uses TRBV19 with TRBJ1-2; D is unclear. Germline V gene data show CDR1 as LNHDA and CDR2 as SQIVND (reference sequence). Trimming cost V 5 bases and J 6 bases, with 10 bases left between them. The CDR3 spans 12 residues. CDR3 nucleotides: TGTGCCAGTAGTCGGGAGGTGGATGGCTACACCTTC. Its protein product is CASSREVDGYTF.

CDR3 loop: CATSRTSGAYNEQFF. The DNA for the CDR3 is TGTGCCACCAGCCGGACTAGCGGAGCCTACAATGAGCAGTTCTTC. The chain couples TRBV27 to TRBJ2-1, with 10 bases identical to TRBD2. Germline assignment: CDR1 MNHEY and CDR2 SMNVEV (reference sequence). The CDR3 extends over 15 amino acids. V was clipped by 10 bases and J by 2 bases; unmatched bases: 8.

The rearrangement links TRBV5-6 to TRBJ2-2; perhaps TRBD2 as D (5 bases). Trimming shortened V by 3 bases and J by 6 bases, and 18 bases separated the two germline ends. The germline gives CDR1 SGHDT, CDR2 YYEEEE. CDR3 size: 16 residues. The CDR3 sequence is CASSSRGRRVPGELFF. CDR3 bases: TGTGCCAGCAGCTCTCGGGGTCGGCGGGTCCCCGGGGAGCTGTTTTTT.